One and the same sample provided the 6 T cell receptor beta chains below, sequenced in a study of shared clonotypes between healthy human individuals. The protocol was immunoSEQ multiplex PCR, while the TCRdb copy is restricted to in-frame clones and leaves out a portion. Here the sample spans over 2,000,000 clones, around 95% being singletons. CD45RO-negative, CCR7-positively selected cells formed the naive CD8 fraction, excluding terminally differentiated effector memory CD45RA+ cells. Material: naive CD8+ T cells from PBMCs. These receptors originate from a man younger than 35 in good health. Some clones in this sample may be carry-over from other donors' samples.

The CDR3 coding sequence is TGTGCCAGCAGTTTCCTACTAGCGGGAGAGGTCAATGAGCAGTTCTTC. Translated: CASSFLLAGEVNEQFF. V and J are TRBV28 and TRBJ2-1, with TRBD2 matching over 11 bases. Losses at the gene ends were 3 bases for V and 6 bases for J; bases not matched to a gene: 7. Per the germline V gene, CDR1 is MDHEN and CDR2 is SYDVKM. The length of the CDR3 is 16 residues.

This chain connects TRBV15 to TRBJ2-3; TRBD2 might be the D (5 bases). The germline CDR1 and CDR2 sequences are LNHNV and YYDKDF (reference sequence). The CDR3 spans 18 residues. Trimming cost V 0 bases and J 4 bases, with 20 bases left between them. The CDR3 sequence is CATSRDAVRERAADTQYF. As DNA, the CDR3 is TGTGCCACCAGCAGAGATGCGGTGAGGGAACGGGCGGCAGATACGCAGTATTTT.

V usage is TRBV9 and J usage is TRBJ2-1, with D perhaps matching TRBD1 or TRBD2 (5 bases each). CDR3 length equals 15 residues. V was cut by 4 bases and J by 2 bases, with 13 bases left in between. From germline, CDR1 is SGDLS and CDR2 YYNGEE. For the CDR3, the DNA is TGTGCCAGCAGCCCCAGAGAGGGGACCTACAATGAGCAGTTCTTC. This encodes CASSPREGTYNEQFF.

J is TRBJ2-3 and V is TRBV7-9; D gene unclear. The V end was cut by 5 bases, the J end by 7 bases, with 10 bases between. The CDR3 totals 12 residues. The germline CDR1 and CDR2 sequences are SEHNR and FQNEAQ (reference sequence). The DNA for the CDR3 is TGTGCCAGCAGCCCCGGCCCCAATACGCAGTATTTT. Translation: CASSPGPNTQYF.

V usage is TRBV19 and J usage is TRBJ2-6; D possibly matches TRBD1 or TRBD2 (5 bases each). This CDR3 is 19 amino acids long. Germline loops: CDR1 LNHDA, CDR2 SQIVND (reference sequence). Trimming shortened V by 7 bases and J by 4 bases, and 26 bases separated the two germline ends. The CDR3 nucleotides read TGTGCCAGTACTAGCCGTGGGGCCAAGGACGTCGCCGGGGCCAACGTCCTGACTTTC. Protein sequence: CASTSRGAKDVAGANVLTF.

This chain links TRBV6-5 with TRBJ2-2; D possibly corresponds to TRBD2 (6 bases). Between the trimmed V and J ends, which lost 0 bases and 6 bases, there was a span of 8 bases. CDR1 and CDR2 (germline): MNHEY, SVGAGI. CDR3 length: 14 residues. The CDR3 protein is CASSYSEGPGELFF. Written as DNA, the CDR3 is TGTGCCAGCAGTTACTCGGAGGGCCCCGGGGAGCTGTTTTTT.